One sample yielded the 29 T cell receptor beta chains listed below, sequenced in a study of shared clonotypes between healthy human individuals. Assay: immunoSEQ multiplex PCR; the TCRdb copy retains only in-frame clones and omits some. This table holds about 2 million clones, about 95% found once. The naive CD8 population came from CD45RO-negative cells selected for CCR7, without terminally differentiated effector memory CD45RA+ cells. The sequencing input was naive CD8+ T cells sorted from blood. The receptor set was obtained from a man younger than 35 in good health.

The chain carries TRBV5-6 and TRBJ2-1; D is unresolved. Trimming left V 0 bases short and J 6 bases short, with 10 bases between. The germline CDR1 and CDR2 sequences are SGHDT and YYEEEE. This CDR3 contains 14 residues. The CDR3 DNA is TGTGCCAGCAGCTTGGACCTTTCGGCCAATGAGCAGTTCTTC. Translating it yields CASSLDLSANEQFF.

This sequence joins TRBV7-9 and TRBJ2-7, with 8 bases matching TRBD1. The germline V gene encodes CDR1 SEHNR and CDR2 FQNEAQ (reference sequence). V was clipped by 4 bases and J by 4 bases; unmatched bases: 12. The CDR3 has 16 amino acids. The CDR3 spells CASSSRGGTGMYEQYF. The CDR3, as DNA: TGTGCCAGCAGCTCCCGAGGGGGGACAGGAATGTACGAGCAGTACTTC. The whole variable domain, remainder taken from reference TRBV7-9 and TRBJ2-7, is DTGVSQNPRHKITKRGQNVTFRCDPISEHNRLYWYRQTLGQGPEFLTYFQNEAQLEKSRLLSDRFSAERPKGSFSTLEIQRTEQGDSAMYLCASSSRGGTGMYEQYFGPGTRLTVT.

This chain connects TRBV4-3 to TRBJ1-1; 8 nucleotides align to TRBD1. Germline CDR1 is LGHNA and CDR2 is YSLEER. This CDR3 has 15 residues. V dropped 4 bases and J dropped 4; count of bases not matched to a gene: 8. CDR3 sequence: CASSRDRGGITEAFF. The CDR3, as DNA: TGCGCCAGCAGCCGTGACAGGGGAGGAATCACTGAAGCTTTCTTT.

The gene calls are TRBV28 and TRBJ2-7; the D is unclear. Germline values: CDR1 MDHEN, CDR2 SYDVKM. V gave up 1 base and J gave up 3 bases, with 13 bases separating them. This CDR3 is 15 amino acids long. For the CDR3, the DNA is TGTGCCAGCAGTTTATCTATTACGAACCTCTACGAGCAGTACTTC. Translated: CASSLSITNLYEQYF.

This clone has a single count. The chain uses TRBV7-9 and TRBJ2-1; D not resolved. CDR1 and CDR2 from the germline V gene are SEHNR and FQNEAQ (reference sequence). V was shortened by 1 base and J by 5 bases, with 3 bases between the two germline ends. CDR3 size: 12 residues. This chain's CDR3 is CASSLVHNEQFF. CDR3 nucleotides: TGTGCCAGCAGCTTAGTGCACAATGAGCAGTTCTTC.

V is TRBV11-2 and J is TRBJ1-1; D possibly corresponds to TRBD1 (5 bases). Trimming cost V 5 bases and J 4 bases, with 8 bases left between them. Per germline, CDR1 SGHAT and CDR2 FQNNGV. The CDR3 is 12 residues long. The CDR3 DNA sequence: TGTGCCAGCAGCCGGGGCCCCACTGAAGCTTTCTTT. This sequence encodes CASSRGPTEAFF.

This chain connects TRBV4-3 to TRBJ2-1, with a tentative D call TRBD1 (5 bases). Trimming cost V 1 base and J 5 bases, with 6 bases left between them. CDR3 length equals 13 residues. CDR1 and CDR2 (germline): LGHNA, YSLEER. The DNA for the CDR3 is TGCGCCAGCAGCCAAGCCAGGGACAATGAGCAGTTCTTC. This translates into CASSQARDNEQFF.

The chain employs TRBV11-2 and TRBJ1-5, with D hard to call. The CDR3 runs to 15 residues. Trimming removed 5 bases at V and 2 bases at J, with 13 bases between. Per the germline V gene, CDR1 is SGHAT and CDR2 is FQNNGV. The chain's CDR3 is CASSDPSGGNQPQHF. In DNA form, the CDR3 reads TGTGCCAGCAGCGACCCATCAGGTGGCAATCAGCCCCAGCATTTT.

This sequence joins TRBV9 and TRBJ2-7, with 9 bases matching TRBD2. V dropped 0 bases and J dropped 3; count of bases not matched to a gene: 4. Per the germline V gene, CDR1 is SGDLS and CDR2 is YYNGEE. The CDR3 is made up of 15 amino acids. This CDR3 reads CASSVGTSDLYEQYF. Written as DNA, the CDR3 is TGTGCCAGCAGCGTAGGGACTAGCGACCTCTACGAGCAGTACTTC.

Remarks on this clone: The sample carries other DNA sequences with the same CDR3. This CDR3 is CASSLGGSDTQYF. CDR3 nucleotide sequence: TGTGCCAGCAGCTTAGGGGGCAGCGATACGCAGTATTTT. V gene TRBV7-9 combines with J gene TRBJ2-3, with D tentatively TRBD1 (5 bases). The V gene's germline CDR1 is SEHNR and CDR2 FQNEAQ (reference sequence). The CDR3 has 13 residues. V lost 1 base and J lost 6, with 8 bases in between.

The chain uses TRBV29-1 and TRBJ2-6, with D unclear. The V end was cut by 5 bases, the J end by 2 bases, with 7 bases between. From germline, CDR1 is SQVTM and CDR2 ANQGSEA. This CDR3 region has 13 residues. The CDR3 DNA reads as TGCAGCGTTACGATCCCTGGGGCCAACGTCCTGACTTTC. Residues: CSVTIPGANVLTF.

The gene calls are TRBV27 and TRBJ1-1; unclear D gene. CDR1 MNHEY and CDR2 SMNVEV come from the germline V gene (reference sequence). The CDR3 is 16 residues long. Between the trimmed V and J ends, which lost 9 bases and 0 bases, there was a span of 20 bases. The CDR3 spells CASNPGPSFMNTEAFF. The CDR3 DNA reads TGTGCCAGTAATCCTGGACCCTCGTTCATGAACACTGAAGCTTTCTTT.

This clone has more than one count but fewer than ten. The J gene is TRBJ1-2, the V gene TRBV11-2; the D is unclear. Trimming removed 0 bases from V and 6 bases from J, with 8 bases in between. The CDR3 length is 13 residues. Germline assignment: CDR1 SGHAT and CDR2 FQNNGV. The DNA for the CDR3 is TGTGCCAGCAGCTTAGACGGCTTGGATGGCTACACCTTC. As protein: CASSLDGLDGYTF.

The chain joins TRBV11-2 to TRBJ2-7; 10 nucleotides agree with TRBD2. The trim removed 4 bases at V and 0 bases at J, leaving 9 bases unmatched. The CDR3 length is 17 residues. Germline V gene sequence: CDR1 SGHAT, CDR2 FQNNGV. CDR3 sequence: CASSSTRTSGFSYEQYF. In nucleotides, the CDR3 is TGTGCCAGCAGCTCAACCCGGACTAGCGGATTCTCCTACGAGCAGTACTTC.

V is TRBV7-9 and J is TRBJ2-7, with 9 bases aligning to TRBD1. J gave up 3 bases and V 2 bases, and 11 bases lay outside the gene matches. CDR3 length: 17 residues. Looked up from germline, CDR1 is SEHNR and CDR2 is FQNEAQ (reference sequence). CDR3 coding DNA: TGTGCCAGCAGCTTACCGACAGGGGGTTCTAATAGCTACGAGCAGTACTTC. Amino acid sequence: CASSLPTGGSNSYEQYF.

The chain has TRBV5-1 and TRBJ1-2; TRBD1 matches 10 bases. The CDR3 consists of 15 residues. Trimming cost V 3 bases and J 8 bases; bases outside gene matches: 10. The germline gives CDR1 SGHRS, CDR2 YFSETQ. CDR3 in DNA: TGCGCCAGCAGCTCCTTGGCCGGGACAGGGGTAGGCTACACCTTC. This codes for CASSSLAGTGVGYTF.

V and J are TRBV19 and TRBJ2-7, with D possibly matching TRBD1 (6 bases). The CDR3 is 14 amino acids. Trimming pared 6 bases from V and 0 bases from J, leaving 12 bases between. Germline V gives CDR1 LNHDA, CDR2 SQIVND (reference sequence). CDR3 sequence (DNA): TGTGCCAGTAGCTCACAGGGAAGCTCCTACGAGCAGTACTTC. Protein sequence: CASSSQGSSYEQYF. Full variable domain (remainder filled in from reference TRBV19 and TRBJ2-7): DGGITQSPKYLFRKEGQNVTLSCEQNLNHDAMYWYRQDPGQGLRLIYYSQIVNDFQKGDIAEGYSVSREKKESFPLTVTSAQKNPTAFYLCASSSQGSSYEQYFGPGTRLTVT.

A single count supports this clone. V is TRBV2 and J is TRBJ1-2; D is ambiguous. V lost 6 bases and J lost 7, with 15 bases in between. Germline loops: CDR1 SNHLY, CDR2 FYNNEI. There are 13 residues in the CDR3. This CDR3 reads CASSPQVRVGYTF. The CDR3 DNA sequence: TGTGCCAGCAGCCCCCAGGTGAGGGTTGGCTACACCTTC.

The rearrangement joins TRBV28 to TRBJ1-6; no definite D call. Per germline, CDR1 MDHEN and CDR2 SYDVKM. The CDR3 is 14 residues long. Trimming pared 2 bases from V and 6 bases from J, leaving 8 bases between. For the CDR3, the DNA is TGTGCCAGCAGTTTAGCAGGTATTAATTCACCCCTCCACTTT. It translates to CASSLAGINSPLHF.

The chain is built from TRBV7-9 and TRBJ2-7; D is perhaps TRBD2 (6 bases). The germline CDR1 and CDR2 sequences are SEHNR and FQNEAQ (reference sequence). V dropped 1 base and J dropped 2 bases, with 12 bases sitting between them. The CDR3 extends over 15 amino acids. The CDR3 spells CASSLVEGRPYEQYF. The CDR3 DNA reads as TGTGCCAGCAGCTTAGTGGAGGGGAGACCCTACGAGCAGTACTTC.

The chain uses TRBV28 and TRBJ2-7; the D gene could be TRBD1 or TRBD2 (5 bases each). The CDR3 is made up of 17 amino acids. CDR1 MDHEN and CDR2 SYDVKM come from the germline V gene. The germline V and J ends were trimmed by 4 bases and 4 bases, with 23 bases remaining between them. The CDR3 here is CASSYRRGREREYEQYF. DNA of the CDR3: TGTGCCAGCAGTTACCGACGGGGCAGAGAGAGGGAATACGAGCAGTACTTC. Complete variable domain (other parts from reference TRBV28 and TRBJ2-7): DVKVTQSSRYLVKRTGEKVFLECVQDMDHENMFWYRQDPGLGLRLIYFSYDVKMKEKGDIPEGYSVSREKKERFSLILESASTNQTSMYLCASSYRRGREREYEQYFGPGTRLTVT.

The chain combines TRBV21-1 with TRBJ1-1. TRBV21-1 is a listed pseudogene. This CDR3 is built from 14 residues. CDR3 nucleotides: TGTGCCAGCAGCAAAGTAAGGGTATGGACTGAAGCTTTCTTT. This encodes CASSKVRVWTEAFF.

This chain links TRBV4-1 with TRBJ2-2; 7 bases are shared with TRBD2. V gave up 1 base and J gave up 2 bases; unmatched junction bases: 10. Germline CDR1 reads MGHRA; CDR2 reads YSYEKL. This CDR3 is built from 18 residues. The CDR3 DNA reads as TGCGCCAGCAGCCAAGGCCTTTTGGTAGCGGGCAACACCGGGGAGCTGTTTTTT. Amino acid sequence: CASSQGLLVAGNTGELFF.

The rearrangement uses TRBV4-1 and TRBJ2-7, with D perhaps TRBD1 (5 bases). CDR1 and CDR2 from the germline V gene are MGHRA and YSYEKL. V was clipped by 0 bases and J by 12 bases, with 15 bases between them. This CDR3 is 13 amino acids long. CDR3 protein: CASSQDTGAGSYF. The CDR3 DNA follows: TGCGCCAGCAGCCAAGATACGGGCGCAGGGTCGTACTTC.

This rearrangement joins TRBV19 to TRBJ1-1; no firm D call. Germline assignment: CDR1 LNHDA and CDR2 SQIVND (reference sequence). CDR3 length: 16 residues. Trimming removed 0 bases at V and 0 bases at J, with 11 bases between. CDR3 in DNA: TGTGCCAGTAGTATAGATCTGGAGGGCCTGAACACTGAAGCTTTCTTT. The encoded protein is CASSIDLEGLNTEAFF. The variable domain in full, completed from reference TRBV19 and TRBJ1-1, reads DGGITQSPKYLFRKEGQNVTLSCEQNLNHDAMYWYRQDPGQGLRLIYYSQIVNDFQKGDIAEGYSVSREKKESFPLTVTSAQKNPTAFYLCASSIDLEGLNTEAFFGQGTRLTVV.

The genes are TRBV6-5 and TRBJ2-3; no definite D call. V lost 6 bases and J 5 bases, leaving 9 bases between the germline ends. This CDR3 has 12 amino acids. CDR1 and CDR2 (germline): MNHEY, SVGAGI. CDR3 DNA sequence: TGTGCCAGCAGAGACCTGGGAGATACGCAGTATTTT. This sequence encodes CASRDLGDTQYF.

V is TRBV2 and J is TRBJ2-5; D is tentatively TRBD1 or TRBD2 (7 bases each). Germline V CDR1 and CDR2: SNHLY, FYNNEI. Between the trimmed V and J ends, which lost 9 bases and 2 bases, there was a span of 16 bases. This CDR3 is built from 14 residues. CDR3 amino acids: CASGEGALQETQYF. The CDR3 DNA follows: TGTGCCAGTGGGGAGGGGGCCTTGCAAGAGACCCAGTACTTC.

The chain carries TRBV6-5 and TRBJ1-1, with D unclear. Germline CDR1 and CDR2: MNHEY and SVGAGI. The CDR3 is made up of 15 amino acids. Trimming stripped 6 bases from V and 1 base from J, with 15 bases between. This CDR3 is CASSFRPTQNTEAFF. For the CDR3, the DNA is TGTGCCAGCAGCTTTAGACCGACTCAGAACACTGAAGCTTTCTTT.

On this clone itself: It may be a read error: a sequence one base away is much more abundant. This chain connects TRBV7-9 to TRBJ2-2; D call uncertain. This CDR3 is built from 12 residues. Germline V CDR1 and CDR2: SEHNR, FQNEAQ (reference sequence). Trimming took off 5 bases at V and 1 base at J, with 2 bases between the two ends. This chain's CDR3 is CASSENTGELFF. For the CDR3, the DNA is TGTGCCAGCAGCGAGAACACCGGGGAGCTGTTTTTT.